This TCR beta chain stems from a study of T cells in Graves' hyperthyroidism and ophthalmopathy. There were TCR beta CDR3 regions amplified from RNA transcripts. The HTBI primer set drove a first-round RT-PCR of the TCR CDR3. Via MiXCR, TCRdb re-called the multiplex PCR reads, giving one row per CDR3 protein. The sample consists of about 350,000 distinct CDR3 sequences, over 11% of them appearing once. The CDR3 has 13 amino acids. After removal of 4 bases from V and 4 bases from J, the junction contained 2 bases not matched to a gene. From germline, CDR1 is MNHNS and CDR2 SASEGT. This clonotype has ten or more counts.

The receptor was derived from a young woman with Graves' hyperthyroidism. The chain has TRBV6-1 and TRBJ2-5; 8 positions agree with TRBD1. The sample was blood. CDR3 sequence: CASSGQGRETQYF. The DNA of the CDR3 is TGTGCCAGCAGTGGACAGGGGCGAGAGACCCAGTACTTC.